Below are 29 T cell receptor beta chains sequenced from a single sample in a study of cytomegalovirus exposure and HLA in healthy donors. Primers: 60 Vbeta forward and 13 Jbeta reverse. The protocol was immunoSEQ multiplex PCR, while the TCRdb copy is restricted to in-frame clones and leaves out a portion. The table records about 130,000 clones, over 65% of them present only once. Sequencing input: PBMCs. Source of these receptors: a man aged 18 to 29 in good health and CMV-seropositive.

V and J are TRBV9 and TRBJ1-4, with D perhaps matching TRBD1 (5 bases). CDR1 is SGDLS, CDR2 YYNGEE, per germline. The CDR3 spans 14 residues. The ends were cut back, 3 bases at V and 5 bases at J, with 11 bases in the middle. DNA for the CDR3: TGTGCCAGCAGCGGCAGAAAGGGGAATGAAAAACTGTTTTTT. Protein: CASSGRKGNEKLFF.

This chain connects TRBV27 to TRBJ1-1, with a weak D call TRBD1 (6 bases). Germline CDR1 and CDR2: MNHEY and SMNVEV (reference sequence). The CDR3 has 13 residues. Between the trimmed V and J ends, which lost 6 bases and 3 bases, there was a span of 11 bases. The CDR3 nucleotides read TGTGCCAGCAGCGGGGGGGCGGACACTGAAGCTTTCTTT. Its protein is CASSGGADTEAFF.

The rearrangement links TRBV7-9 to TRBJ1-2, with 8 nucleotides matching TRBD1. This CDR3 region has 15 residues. V lost 0 bases, J lost 7 bases, and 7 bases stayed unmatched. CDR1 and CDR2 from the germline V gene are SEHNR and FQNEAQ (reference sequence). CDR3: CASSLAWQGAAGYTF. The DNA for the CDR3 is TGTGCCAGCAGCTTAGCGTGGCAGGGGGCCGCTGGCTACACCTTC.

This clone appeared a few times. This chain links TRBV19 with TRBJ1-6; TRBD1 agrees at 7 bases. V was pared by 4 bases and J by 8 bases, with 11 bases of the junction left unmatched. Germline V CDR1 and CDR2: LNHDA, SQIVND (reference sequence). The CDR3 extends over 16 amino acids. The CDR3: CASSRRGQARDSPLHF. The DNA for the CDR3 is TGTGCCAGTAGTAGACGCGGACAGGCCCGAGATTCACCCCTCCACTTT. Complete variable domain (other parts from reference TRBV19 and TRBJ1-6): DGGITQSPKYLFRKEGQNVTLSCEQNLNHDAMYWYRQDPGQGLRLIYYSQIVNDFQKGDIAEGYSVSREKKESFPLTVTSAQKNPTAFYLCASSRRGQARDSPLHFGNGTRLTVT.

Here the CDR3 reads CAIRGDTEAFF. In DNA, the CDR3 is TGTGCCATCAGGGGCGACACTGAAGCTTTCTTT. The J gene is TRBJ1-1, the V gene TRBV10-3; no clear D. CDR3 size: 11 residues. Germline V gives CDR1 ENHRY, CDR2 SYGVKD. The V end lost 6 bases, the J end lost 3 bases, and 5 bases lay between the germline ends.

The genes are TRBV4-2 and TRBJ2-5; TRBD1 is a possible D gene (5 bases). Trimming removed 3 bases from V and 4 bases from J, with 21 bases in between. Per germline, CDR1 LGHNA and CDR2 YNFKEQ. The CDR3 runs 17 residues. The CDR3 DNA reads TGTGCCAGCAGCCAGGACACCCGGGCGCGCCTTGGAGAGACCCAGTACTTC. Translation: CASSQDTRARLGETQYF.

This chain links TRBV6-4 with TRBJ2-2, with D possibly being TRBD1 (5 bases). The V end was cut by 6 bases, the J end by 4 bases, with 12 bases between. The CDR3 sequence is 14 residues long. The V gene's germline CDR1 is MRHNA and CDR2 SNTAGT. DNA for the CDR3: TGTGCCAGCAGAAGACAGCAGGGCACCGGGGAGCTGTTTTTT. The encoded protein is CASRRQQGTGELFF.

Details on this clone: Other DNA variants within this sample encode the same CDR3. This chain uses TRBV18 with TRBJ1-4; 7 bases are shared with TRBD1. Germline V CDR1 and CDR2: KGHSH, LQKENI. Germline trimming cut 6 bases from V and 5 bases from J; bases unmatched to any gene: 3. The CDR3 length is 13 residues. The CDR3 sequence is CASSPDRNEKLFF. CDR3 DNA: TGTGCCAGCTCGCCGGACAGGAATGAAAAACTGTTTTTT.

This clone was observed a handful of times. The chain employs TRBV9 and TRBJ2-1, with D perhaps matching TRBD2 (6 bases). V lost 3 bases, J lost 10 bases, and 20 bases lay in between. This CDR3 region has 15 residues. The germline gives CDR1 SGDLS, CDR2 YYNGEE. The CDR3 nucleotides read TGTGCCAGCAGCGCGTATGCGGCCCTAGCGACCGAGCAGTTCTTC. Protein product: CASSAYAALATEQFF.

The chain carries TRBV6-1 and TRBJ2-7; 8 bases align to TRBD1. The CDR3 covers 14 residues. After removal of 7 bases from V and 4 bases from J, the junction contained 9 bases not matched to a gene. Germline CDR1 MNHNS, CDR2 SASEGT. The CDR3 here is CASTAGQGWYEQYF. CDR3 nucleotide sequence: TGTGCCAGCACCGCCGGACAGGGATGGTACGAGCAGTACTTC.

The chain employs TRBV5-1 and TRBJ2-5; TRBD2 agrees at 7 bases. The V and J ends lost 1 base and 4 bases, in that order; junction bases with no gene match: 7. Germline V gene lookup returns CDR1 SGHRS and CDR2 YFSETQ. The CDR3 totals 15 residues. CDR3 residues: CASSLLAGVVETQYF. The CDR3 DNA reads TGCGCCAGCAGCTTGTTGGCGGGAGTAGTAGAGACCCAGTACTTC.

The chain carries TRBV30 and TRBJ2-7; TRBD1 is a possible D gene (6 bases). Deletions cut 5 bases from V and 0 bases from J, with 11 bases between. The CDR3 runs to 13 residues. Germline V gene data show CDR1 as GTSNPN and CDR2 as SVGIG (reference sequence). CDR3 residues: CAWARDISYEQYF. Written as DNA, the CDR3 is TGTGCCTGGGCCCGGGACATCTCCTACGAGCAGTACTTC.

CDR3 coding DNA: TGTGCCAGCAGCTTGGGGACAGTTCACACTGAAGCTTTCTTT. Its protein is CASSLGTVHTEAFF. The V call is TRBV5-8, the J call TRBJ1-1, with D possibly TRBD1 on 6 matching bases. Trimming removed 0 bases at V and 3 bases at J, with 9 bases between. CDR1 SGHTS and CDR2 YDEGEE come from the germline V gene. This CDR3 has 14 residues.

V gene TRBV11-2 combines with J gene TRBJ2-4; D gene uncertain. V was clipped by 6 bases and J by 6 bases, with 9 bases between them. The CDR3 covers 12 residues. The germline V gene has CDR1 SGHAT and CDR2 FQNNGV. CDR3 DNA sequence: TGTGCCAGCAGTCCCAGGATAAACATTCAGTACTTC. Its translation: CASSPRINIQYF.

This clone was counted a few times. The chain is built from TRBV28 and TRBJ2-3, with 13 bases that match TRBD2. The V gene end was trimmed by 4 bases and the J gene end by 2 bases; junction bases not matched to a gene: 15. CDR3 size: 20 residues. Germline CDR1 is MDHEN and CDR2 is SYDVKM. CDR3 coding DNA: TGTGCCAGCAGTTCCCCCCTAGTGCTACTAGCGGGGGGGAACACAGATACGCAGTATTTT. The encoded protein is CASSSPLVLLAGGNTDTQYF.

The chain couples TRBV5-1 to TRBJ2-5; D is unclear. The V end was cut by 1 base, the J end by 5 bases, with 6 bases between. The CDR3 extends over 12 amino acids. Germline CDR1 is SGHRS and CDR2 is YFSETQ. CDR3 residues: CASSLSSETQYF. DNA for the CDR3: TGCGCCAGCAGCTTGTCGTCGGAGACCCAGTACTTC. Using reference TRBV5-1 and TRBJ2-5 for the parts outside the CDR3, the full variable domain is KAGVTQTPRYLIKTRGQQVTLSCSPISGHRSVSWYQQTPGQGLQFLFEYFSETQRNKGNFPGRFSGRQFSNSRSEMNVSTLELGDSALYLCASSLSSETQYFGPGTRLLVL.

V and J are TRBV14 and TRBJ2-5; TRBD1 matches at 9 bases. Trimming cost V 5 bases and J 4 bases; bases outside gene matches: 8. This CDR3 contains 15 residues. The germline V gene encodes CDR1 SGHDN and CDR2 FVKESK. DNA for the CDR3: TGTGCCAGCAGCGTTGGGACAGGGATAATAGAGACCCAGTACTTC. Translating it yields CASSVGTGIIETQYF.

This chain uses TRBV27 with TRBJ2-7, with 7 bases aligning to TRBD1. Germline CDR1 is MNHEY and CDR2 is SMNVEV (reference sequence). The ends lost 5 bases at V and 2 bases at J; junction bases unmatched: 6. This CDR3 contains 14 residues. CDR3 amino acids: CASSTGVGTYEQYF. CDR3 in DNA: TGTGCCAGCAGTACAGGGGTGGGGACCTACGAGCAGTACTTC.

This chain joins TRBV2 and TRBJ2-5; D might be TRBD2 (6 bases). TRBJ2-7 matches the DNA end more closely, so the J call is doubtful. The CDR3 extends over 11 amino acids. Germline V gives CDR1 SNHLY, CDR2 FYNNEI. Here the CDR3 DNA reads TGTGCCAGCGGGCGGGGCTACGAGCAGTACTTC. It specifies CASGRGYEQYF.

The rearrangement uses TRBV19 and TRBJ1-5; the match to TRBD1 covers 8 bases. The CDR3 spans 18 residues. The V and J ends lost 6 bases and 2 bases, in that order; junction bases with no gene match: 15. CDR1 is LNHDA and CDR2 is SQIVND in the germline V gene (reference sequence). The CDR3 loop reads CASSRKRQGLGGNQPQHF. The CDR3 region has the DNA TGTGCCAGTAGCCGAAAAAGACAGGGGTTAGGCGGCAATCAGCCCCAGCATTTT.

The chain employs TRBV6-5 and TRBJ1-6; 8 positions match TRBD1. This CDR3 contains 15 residues. V was pared by 6 bases and J by 7 bases, with 8 bases of the junction left unmatched. Germline assignment: CDR1 MNHEY and CDR2 SVGAGI. CDR3 bases: TGTGCCAGCAGGTCCACCGGGACAGGCAATTCACCCCTCCACTTT. As protein: CASRSTGTGNSPLHF.

The chain recombines TRBV2 with TRBJ2-1; 7 positions match TRBD1. Trimming removed 6 bases from V and 4 bases from J; junction bases left unmatched: 9. CDR1 SNHLY and CDR2 FYNNEI come from the germline V gene. The CDR3 contains 15 residues. The CDR3, as DNA: TGTGCCAGCAGGCGGCAGGGGGTTTTATACAATGAGCAGTTCTTC. Its translation is CASRRQGVLYNEQFF.

The J gene is TRBJ1-6, the V gene TRBV7-9, with 7 bases aligning to TRBD1. Germline assignment: CDR1 SEHNR and CDR2 FQNEAQ (reference sequence). CDR3 length: 14 amino acids. Germline trimming cut 5 bases from V and 5 bases from J; bases unmatched to any gene: 3. The CDR3 DNA reads TGTGCCAGCAGCGTGGGACAGAATAATTCACCCCTCCACTTT. Its protein product is CASSVGQNNSPLHF.

The V call is TRBV10-1, the J call TRBJ2-7; 8 bases align to TRBD1. The CDR3 totals 16 residues. The J segment lost 2 bases and the V segment lost 4 bases, leaving 10 bases of the junction unmatched. Germline V gene sequence: CDR1 WNHNN, CDR2 SYGVQD (reference sequence). CDR3 nucleotides: TGCGCCAGCAGTGCCCTTCGGACAGGGCTCACCTACGAGCAGTACTTC. As protein: CASSALRTGLTYEQYF.

V is TRBV18 and J is TRBJ2-5, with 13 bases that match TRBD2. Trimming at V came to 2 bases and at J to 2 bases, leaving 5 bases not matched to a gene. CDR1 and CDR2 from the germline V gene are KGHSH and LQKENI. The CDR3 runs 17 residues. CDR3 residues: CASSPILAGGIQETQYF. The CDR3, as DNA: TGTGCCAGCTCACCAATACTAGCGGGAGGGATACAAGAGACCCAGTACTTC.

V is TRBV5-4 and J is TRBJ1-3, with TRBD1 matching 8 bases. Trimming cost V 5 bases and J 0 bases; bases outside gene matches: 1. In germline, CDR1 is SGHNT, CDR2 YYREEE (reference sequence). The length of the CDR3 is 14 residues. The DNA for the CDR3 is TGTGCCAGCAGGGACAGGGCCTCTGGAAACACCATATATTTT. Translation gives CASRDRASGNTIYF. Full variable domain (rest looked up from reference TRBV5-4 and TRBJ1-3): ETGVTQSPTHLIKTRGQQVTLRCSSQSGHNTVSWYQQALGQGPQFIFQYYREEENGRGNFPPRFSGLQFPNYSSELNVNALELDDSALYLCASRDRASGNTIYFGEGSWLTVV.

V gene TRBV2 combines with J gene TRBJ2-5, with a weak D call TRBD1 (6 bases). Trimming left V 9 bases short and J 5 bases short, with 10 bases between. CDR3 length: 11 residues. Per the germline V gene, CDR1 is SNHLY and CDR2 is FYNNEI. For the CDR3, the DNA is TGTGCCAGTCACAGGGATGAGACCCAGTACTTC. Protein sequence: CASHRDETQYF.

This clone occurred once. This chain uses TRBV28 with TRBJ1-2; tentative D call: TRBD1 (5 bases). This CDR3 contains 15 residues. V lost 2 bases, J lost 2 bases, and 12 bases lay in between. Germline lookup yields CDR1 MDHEN and CDR2 SYDVKM. The CDR3 is CASSLLGQKNYGYTF. The CDR3, as DNA: TGTGCCAGCAGTTTACTGGGGCAGAAGAACTATGGCTACACCTTC.

The rearrangement links TRBV27 to TRBJ1-2; tentative D call: TRBD1 (5 bases). In germline, CDR1 is MNHEY, CDR2 SMNVEV (reference sequence). The CDR3 runs 12 residues. Trimming stripped 5 bases from V and 4 bases from J, with 8 bases between. The CDR3 loop reads CASSPTGYGYTF. In nucleotides, the CDR3 is TGTGCCAGCAGTCCCACAGGCTATGGCTACACCTTC.